These 15 T cell receptor beta chains were sequenced from one sample in a study of siplizumab effects on memory and regulatory T cells. Sequencing used immunoSEQ multiplex PCR; TCRdb keeps in-frame clones, though not all of them. The table includes approximately 92,000 clones, around 94% detected once. Sequencing used non-Treg CD4+ T cells sorted from blood. The receptor source for this set is a human donor in good health.

This rearrangement joins TRBV28 to TRBJ2-7; 8 positions agree with TRBD2. Trimming removed 6 bases from V and 4 bases from J; junction bases left unmatched: 11. Germline-derived CDR1 and CDR2 are MDHEN and SYDVKM. CDR3 length: 15 amino acids. The CDR3 DNA is TGTGCCAGCAGCGGCAGCGGGAGACGTGGATACGAGCAGTACTTC. Translated, it gives CASSGSGRRGYEQYF.

The chain combines TRBV9 with TRBJ2-2, with TRBD2 as a possible D gene (5 bases). The CDR3 loop spans 15 amino acids. CDR1 is SGDLS and CDR2 is YYNGEE in the germline V gene. V lost 4 bases to trimming and J lost 0 bases, with 10 bases between them. The CDR3 loop is CASSSFGANTGELFF. The CDR3 DNA reads as TGTGCCAGCAGCTCCTTCGGGGCGAACACCGGGGAGCTGTTTTTT.

This rearrangement joins TRBV6-5 to TRBJ1-4; maybe TRBD1 (5 bases). CDR3 size: 12 residues. V lost 11 bases and J 8 bases, leaving 15 bases between the germline ends. Germline V CDR1 and CDR2: MNHEY, SVGAGI. CDR3 DNA: TGTGCCGCCGGGGTTCGGGGCGAAAAACTGTTTTTT. Its translation: CAAGVRGEKLFF.

The chain carries TRBV14 and TRBJ2-1, with D perhaps being TRBD1 or TRBD2 (6 bases each). The CDR3 consists of 18 residues. From germline, CDR1 is SGHDN and CDR2 FVKESK. V was clipped by 4 bases and J by 1 base, with 20 bases between them. CDR3 loop: CASSLDRKRGGSYNEQFF. The CDR3 nucleotides read TGTGCCAGCAGCCTAGATAGGAAACGAGGGGGGTCCTACAATGAGCAGTTCTTC.

V usage is TRBV7-7 and J usage is TRBJ2-2; 11 nucleotides match TRBD2. Germline trimming cut 3 bases from V and 4 bases from J; bases unmatched to any gene: 4. This CDR3 is 16 amino acids long. Germline CDR1 and CDR2: SSHAT and FNYEAQ (reference sequence). The CDR3 is CASSLLSGRATGELFF. The CDR3 DNA sequence: TGTGCCAGCAGCTTGCTTAGCGGGAGGGCCACCGGGGAGCTGTTTTTT.

The chain recombines TRBV7-2 with TRBJ1-2; no clear D. With 6 bases removed from V and 6 bases from J, the gap between germline ends came to 26 bases. This CDR3 spans 17 amino acids. Germline V gene data show CDR1 as SGHTA and CDR2 as FQGNSA. The CDR3 loop is CASSQPQPGSARHGYTF. The CDR3, as DNA: TGTGCCAGCAGTCAACCCCAGCCGGGTTCAGCTCGTCATGGCTACACCTTC.

The rearrangement joins TRBV29-1 to TRBJ2-2; the D gene is possibly TRBD1 (6 bases). The CDR3 sequence is 16 residues long. Trimming removed 4 bases at V and 0 bases at J, with 15 bases between. CDR1 and CDR2 from the germline V gene are SQVTM and ANQGSEA. The CDR3: CSVVGGPFANTGELFF. The CDR3 DNA reads TGCAGCGTTGTTGGGGGCCCGTTCGCGAACACCGGGGAGCTGTTTTTT.

This clone has only a few counts. The genes are TRBV5-1 and TRBJ2-5, with no clear D. Germline values: CDR1 SGHRS, CDR2 YFSETQ. V was clipped by 1 base and J by 1 base, with 8 bases between them. CDR3 length: 14 amino acids. CDR3 DNA sequence: TGCGCCAGCAGCTTGCTTAGCAGCCAAGAGACCCAGTACTTC. This sequence encodes CASSLLSSQETQYF.

This chain links TRBV6-1 with TRBJ1-1; D not resolved. CDR3 length: 13 residues. Between the trimmed V and J ends, which lost 4 bases and 1 base, there was a span of 7 bases. Germline lookup yields CDR1 MNHNS and CDR2 SASEGT. For the CDR3, the DNA is TGTGCCAGCAGTGTTCTGTGGAACACTGAAGCTTTCTTT. Protein sequence: CASSVLWNTEAFF.

This rearrangement joins TRBV28 to TRBJ1-5; 7 bases map to TRBD1. CDR3 length: 14 residues. V shed 8 bases and J 10 bases; nucleotides not matched to a gene: 14. Germline CDR1 and CDR2: MDHEN and SYDVKM. In DNA form, the CDR3 reads TGTGCCAGCGCAAGCGGCAGGGGGTTTGGTCCCCAGCATTTT. Protein: CASASGRGFGPQHF.

The V call is TRBV2, the J call TRBJ2-7; 7 bases agree with TRBD1. The V gene end was trimmed by 7 bases and the J gene end by 5 bases; junction bases not matched to a gene: 8. This CDR3 comprises 13 residues. Germline V gives CDR1 SNHLY, CDR2 FYNNEI. The CDR3 reads CASNNDREHEQYF. CDR3 coding DNA: TGTGCCAGCAATAACGACAGGGAACACGAGCAGTACTTC.

The rearrangement joins TRBV7-3 to TRBJ1-6, with D unclear. CDR1 SGHTA and CDR2 FQGTGA come from the germline V gene. The CDR3 length is 14 residues. With 1 base removed from V and 7 bases from J, the gap between germline ends came to 8 bases. CDR3 nucleotides: TGTGCCAGCAGCTTAAATGGGTGGAATTCACCCCTCCACTTT. Amino acid sequence: CASSLNGWNSPLHF.

This chain connects TRBV4-1 to TRBJ2-7; D is ambiguous. Deletions cut 1 base from V and 3 bases from J, with 13 bases between. Per germline, CDR1 MGHRA and CDR2 YSYEKL. The CDR3 loop spans 15 amino acids. CDR3 sequence (DNA): TGCGCCAGCAGCCAAGTAACGCTCCCCCTCTACGAGCAGTACTTC. Translated: CASSQVTLPLYEQYF.

CDR3 region: CASSSQGSGNQPQHF. Written as DNA, the CDR3 is TGTGCCAGCAGTTCCCAGGGTTCCGGCAATCAGCCCCAGCATTTT. The genes are TRBV28 and TRBJ1-5; D is possibly TRBD1 (5 bases). This CDR3 contains 15 residues. CDR1 is MDHEN, CDR2 SYDVKM, per germline. With 4 bases removed from V and 2 bases from J, the gap between germline ends came to 12 bases.

The chain links TRBV28 to TRBJ1-2; no clear D. CDR3 length: 16 amino acids. The V end was cut by 5 bases, the J end by 7 bases, with 23 bases between. CDR1 and CDR2 (germline): MDHEN, SYDVKM. The CDR3 DNA is TGTGCCAGCAGTGCCGCAGGTGCGGTTTTTTCTGGTGGCTACACCTTC. Translation: CASSAAGAVFSGGYTF.